The rows below give T cell receptor beta chains drawn from one sample of a study of neoadjuvant anti-PD-1 for oral cavity cancer. Generated by immunoSEQ multiplex PCR, the TCRdb table keeps only in-frame clones and is missing some. The table shows around 68,000 clones, with 80% to 90% occurring only once. Specimen: PBMCs, collected after nivolumab (anti-PD-1) treatment. The receptors come from a person between 35 and 79 years old with oral cavity squamous cell carcinoma. Both conserved end residues are part of each CDR3. A D gene is named only where the DNA matches it firmly. Expanded clones are given a class, and other clones once, few, many or no size at all.

j_call: TRBJ1-3; d_call: NA; cdr3_length: 13; v_call: TRBV6-5; clone_size: NA; cdr3_nt: TGTGCCAGCAGTGGACAGAATGGAAACACCATATATTTT; cdr3_aa: CASSGQNGNTIYF
j_call: TRBJ1-4; d_call: NA; cdr3_length: 15; v_call: TRBV30; clone_size: NA; cdr3_nt: TGTGCCTGGAGTCTACCCGGGGGGATTAATGAAAAACTGTTTTTT; cdr3_aa: CAWSLPGGINEKLFF
j_call: TRBJ2-3; d_call: NA; cdr3_length: 12; v_call: TRBV11-2; clone_size: once; cdr3_nt: TGTGCCAGCAGCCCGAGCACAGATACGCAGTATTTT; cdr3_aa: CASSPSTDTQYF
j_call: TRBJ2-1; d_call: NA; cdr3_length: 12; v_call: TRBV7-2; clone_size: NA; cdr3_nt: TGTGCCAGCAGCGGAGGGGGGAATGAGCAGTTCTTC; cdr3_aa: CASSGGGNEQFF
j_call: TRBJ2-1; d_call: NA; cdr3_length: 16; v_call: TRBV7-8; clone_size: NA; cdr3_nt: TGTGCCAGCAGCTTATTGGCCAGCGGCGACTACAATGAGCAGTTCTTC; cdr3_aa: CASSLLASGDYNEQFF
j_call: TRBJ2-1; d_call: TRBD1; cdr3_length: 14; v_call: TRBV7-9; clone_size: NA; cdr3_nt: TGTGCCAGCAGCTTCCCGGACAGGGGTTTTGAGCAGTTCTTC; cdr3_aa: CASSFPDRGFEQFF
j_call: TRBJ1-5; d_call: NA; cdr3_length: 15; v_call: TRBV7-3; clone_size: NA; cdr3_nt: TGTGCCAGCAGCGCGCCGGGACGTCCAAATCAGCCCCAGCATTTT; cdr3_aa: CASSAPGRPNQPQHF
j_call: TRBJ1-5; d_call: NA; cdr3_length: 14; v_call: TRBV5-8; clone_size: few; cdr3_nt: TGTGCCAGCAGCTTGGCTCAGGGATGGCAGCCCCAGCATTTT; cdr3_aa: CASSLAQGWQPQHF
j_call: TRBJ2-1; d_call: NA; cdr3_length: 15; v_call: TRBV5-1; clone_size: NA; cdr3_nt: TGCGCCAGCAGCTTGGAAGGGGCTCAGTACAATGAGCAGTTCTTC; cdr3_aa: CASSLEGAQYNEQFF
j_call: TRBJ1-5; d_call: NA; cdr3_length: 16; v_call: TRBV21-1; clone_size: NA; cdr3_nt: TGTGCCAGCAGCAAAAATCGGACAAATAGCAATCAGCCCCAGCATTTT; cdr3_aa: CASSKNRTNSNQPQHF
j_call: TRBJ2-3; d_call: NA; cdr3_length: 12; v_call: TRBV6-1; clone_size: NA; cdr3_nt: TGTGCCAGCAGTAGAAGCACAGATACGCAGTATTTT; cdr3_aa: CASSRSTDTQYF
j_call: TRBJ1-4; d_call: NA; cdr3_length: 15; v_call: TRBV6-5; clone_size: NA; cdr3_nt: TGTGCCAGCAGTTACACTTCAGGCAGGGGTGAAAAACTGTTTTTT; cdr3_aa: CASSYTSGRGEKLFF
j_call: TRBJ1-5; d_call: NA; cdr3_length: 13; v_call: TRBV5-5; clone_size: NA; cdr3_nt: TGTGCCAGCAGCTGGTCCCAGAATCAGCCCGAGCATTTT; cdr3_aa: CASSWSQNQPEHF
j_call: TRBJ1-2; d_call: NA; cdr3_length: 15; v_call: TRBV7-3; clone_size: NA; cdr3_nt: TGTGCCAGCACACCCGAGCCGACATTCGACTATGGCTACACCTTC; cdr3_aa: CASTPEPTFDYGYTF
j_call: TRBJ2-1; d_call: NA; cdr3_length: 11; v_call: TRBV19; clone_size: NA; cdr3_nt: TGTGCCAGTATGGAGGCTTCTGAGCAGTTCTTC; cdr3_aa: CASMEASEQFF
j_call: TRBJ1-1; d_call: TRBD1; cdr3_length: 11; v_call: TRBV29-1; clone_size: NA; cdr3_nt: TGCAGCGTTGGAGGGACAGGGGAAGCTTTCTTT; cdr3_aa: CSVGGTGEAFF
j_call: TRBJ1-4; d_call: NA; cdr3_length: 15; v_call: TRBV29-1; clone_size: NA; cdr3_nt: TGCAGCGTTGAAGATCACGGTTCACCTAATGAAAAACTGTTTTTT; cdr3_aa: CSVEDHGSPNEKLFF
j_call: TRBJ2-5; d_call: NA; cdr3_length: 16; v_call: TRBV5-8; clone_size: NA; cdr3_nt: TGTGCCAGCAGCGGGCGGATGGGGTCGGCCGGGGAGACCCAGTACTTC; cdr3_aa: CASSGRMGSAGETQYF
j_call: TRBJ1-1; d_call: NA; cdr3_length: 14; v_call: TRBV7-3; clone_size: once; cdr3_nt: TGTGCCAGCAGCTTAGGTGGGGGGAACACTGAAGCTTTCTTT; cdr3_aa: CASSLGGGNTEAFF
j_call: TRBJ2-7; d_call: TRBD1; cdr3_length: 14; v_call: TRBV5-1; clone_size: NA; cdr3_nt: TGCGCCAGCACCTACCGACAGGGCGGTTACGAGCAGTACTTC; cdr3_aa: CASTYRQGGYEQYF
j_call: TRBJ1-2; d_call: NA; cdr3_length: 10; v_call: TRBV30; clone_size: NA; cdr3_nt: TGTGCCTCTGAGGGTACCGGCTACACCTTC; cdr3_aa: CASEGTGYTF
j_call: TRBJ1-1; d_call: NA; cdr3_length: 14; v_call: TRBV29-1; clone_size: NA; cdr3_nt: TGCAGCGTTGAAGATCTTCGGGGGAACACTGAAGCTTTCTTT; cdr3_aa: CSVEDLRGNTEAFF
j_call: TRBJ2-6; d_call: NA; cdr3_length: 18; v_call: TRBV4-1; clone_size: NA; cdr3_nt: TGCGCCAGCAGCCCGGCCGGGACAAAACGCTCTGGGGCCAACGTCCTGACTTTC; cdr3_aa: CASSPAGTKRSGANVLTF
j_call: TRBJ1-2; d_call: NA; cdr3_length: 16; v_call: TRBV4-2; clone_size: NA; cdr3_nt: TGTGCCAGCAGCCAAGGGGCCGACTGGATTGCCTATGGCTACACCTTC; cdr3_aa: CASSQGADWIAYGYTF
j_call: TRBJ1-3; d_call: NA; cdr3_length: 14; v_call: TRBV5-4; clone_size: NA; cdr3_nt: TGTGCCAGCAGCAAGGGGGGAACTGGAAACACCATATATTTT; cdr3_aa: CASSKGGTGNTIYF
j_call: TRBJ1-1; d_call: NA; cdr3_length: 14; v_call: TRBV27; clone_size: NA; cdr3_nt: TGTGCCAGCGGAACGGGTCAATTGTGGACTGAAGCTTTCTTT; cdr3_aa: CASGTGQLWTEAFF
j_call: TRBJ2-1; d_call: NA; cdr3_length: 16; v_call: TRBV4-1; clone_size: NA; cdr3_nt: TGCGCCAGCAGCCACCCCAAAGGGGGGACGGTAGGTGAGCAGTTCTTC; cdr3_aa: CASSHPKGGTVGEQFF
j_call: TRBJ2-1; d_call: NA; cdr3_length: 19; v_call: TRBV7-2; clone_size: NA; cdr3_nt: TGTGCCTCTCGTGGCTCCGGCAGTGGATGGCTCAACTCCTACAATGAGCAGTTCTTC; cdr3_aa: CASRGSGSGWLNSYNEQFF
j_call: TRBJ1-1; d_call: NA; cdr3_length: 13; v_call: TRBV7-8; clone_size: NA; cdr3_nt: TGTGCCAGCAGCTTAGCGCGGTCGTTTGTGGCTTTCTTT; cdr3_aa: CASSLARSFVAFF
j_call: TRBJ1-2; d_call: NA; cdr3_length: 16; v_call: TRBV2; clone_size: once; cdr3_nt: TGTGCCAGCAGTGAACAGGGGACCGGACTGAACTATGGCTACACCTTC; cdr3_aa: CASSEQGTGLNYGYTF